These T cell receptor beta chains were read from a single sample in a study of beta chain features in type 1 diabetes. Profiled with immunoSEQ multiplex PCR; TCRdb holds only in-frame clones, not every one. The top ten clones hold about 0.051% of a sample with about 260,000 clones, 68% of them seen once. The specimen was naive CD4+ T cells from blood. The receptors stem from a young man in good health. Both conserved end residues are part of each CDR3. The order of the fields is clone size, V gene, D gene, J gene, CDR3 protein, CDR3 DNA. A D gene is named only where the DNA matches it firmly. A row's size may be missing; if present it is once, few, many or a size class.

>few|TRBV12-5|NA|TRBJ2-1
CASGSYNEQFF
TGTGCTAGTGGTTCCTACAATGAGCAGTTCTTC
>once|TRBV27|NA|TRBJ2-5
CASSLRAGTETQYF
TGTGCCAGCAGTCTCCGAGCCGGAACGGAGACCCAGTACTTC
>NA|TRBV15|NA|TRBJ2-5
CATSVEKRYQETQYF
TGTGCCACCAGCGTCGAAAAGAGGTACCAAGAGACCCAGTACTTC
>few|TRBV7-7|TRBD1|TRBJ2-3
CASSLGQGGTDTQYF
TGTGCCAGCAGCTTAGGTCAGGGGGGCACAGATACGCAGTATTTT
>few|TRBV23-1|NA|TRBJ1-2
CASSQWGRGYTF
TGCGCCAGCAGTCAATGGGGGAGGGGCTACACCTTC
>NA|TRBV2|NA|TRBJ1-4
CASSEVGEKLFF
TGTGCCAGCAGTGAAGTTGGCGAAAAACTGTTTTTT
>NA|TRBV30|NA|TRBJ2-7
CAWSVGPVSYEQYF
TGTGCCTGGAGTGTAGGGCCAGTAAGCTACGAGCAGTACTTC
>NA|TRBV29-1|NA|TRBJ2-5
CSVGAGLRETQYF
TGCAGCGTTGGGGCAGGCCTCAGGGAGACCCAGTACTTC
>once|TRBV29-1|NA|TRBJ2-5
CSVEVGETQYF
TGCAGCGTTGAAGTTGGAGAGACCCAGTACTTC
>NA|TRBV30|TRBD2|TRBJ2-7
CAWSRSGRINEQYF
TGTGCCTGGAGTAGAAGCGGGAGGATTAACGAGCAGTACTTC
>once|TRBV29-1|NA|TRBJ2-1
CSVEGQYTDEQFF
TGCAGCGTTGAAGGCCAGTACACCGATGAGCAGTTCTTC
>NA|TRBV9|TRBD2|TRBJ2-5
CASTATSGAKETQYF
TGTGCCAGCACCGCCACTAGCGGGGCAAAAGAGACCCAGTACTTC
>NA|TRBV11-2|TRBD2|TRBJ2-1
CASSLGVSGTAEQFF
TGTGCCAGCAGCTTAGGGGTTAGCGGGACCGCTGAGCAGTTCTTC
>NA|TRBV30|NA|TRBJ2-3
CAWSRGITDTQYF
TGTGCCTGGAGCAGGGGAATCACAGATACGCAGTATTTT
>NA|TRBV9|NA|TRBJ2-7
CASSVGSLRSYEQYF
TGTGCCAGCAGCGTAGGGAGCCTTAGATCCTACGAGCAGTACTTC
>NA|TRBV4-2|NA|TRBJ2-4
CASSQEGGRGKNIQYF
TGTGCCAGCAGCCAAGAGGGGGGTAGAGGGAAAAACATTCAGTACTTC
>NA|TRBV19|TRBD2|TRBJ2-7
CASSTGTSGTYEQYF
TGTGCCAGTAGTACCGGGACTAGCGGGACATACGAGCAGTACTTC